This T cell receptor (beta chain) was retrieved from a study of post-analysis software for immune sequencing data. Study overall: Relapsing-remitting, secondary progressive and progressive-relapsing forms of multiple sclerosis all featured among disease courses.

Prepared libraries of TCR beta cDNA carried unique molecular identifiers. Yield was some 500,000 cDNA molecules from roughly 0.93 to 9.6 million T cells. Via MiXCR, TCRdb re-called the PCR reads, giving one row per CDR3 protein. This table holds 800,000 to 950,000 distinct CDR3 sequences, around 50% found once. Points from the study as a whole: Roughly 5 TRBV segments, TRBV5-6, TRBV5-1 and TRBV20-1 among them, were found more frequent in patients than controls. Diversity measured as normalized Chao1 was significantly lower in multiple sclerosis patients than in controls.

This clonotype has a handful of counts. Antigen: not known. CDR3 length equals 15 residues. CDR1 and CDR2 (germline): MNHEY, SVGAGI. Trimming pared 0 bases from V and 0 bases from J, leaving 7 bases between. The rearrangement uses TRBV6-5 and TRBJ2-3; D might be TRBD2 (5 bases). The sequencing sample was made of blood. The sequence derives from a girl between 10 and 17 years old with multiple sclerosis. The CDR3: CASSYSGLSTDTQYF. CDR3 DNA: TGTGCCAGCAGTTACTCTGGACTTAGCACAGATACGCAGTATTTT.